Below are 25 T cell receptor beta chains sequenced from a single sample in a study of blood T cells in healthy people across ages. A sample-barcoded 5' primer and a J-beta primer mix were used in a second PCR of roughly 7 to 11 cycles. MiXCR, run by TCRdb on the 5' RACE reads, gives a single entry per CDR3 protein. The data show 650,000 to 1,000,000 distinct CDR3 sequences, 35% to 40% seen once. The sequenced material came from blood. All receptors derive from a young man in good health.

The chain uses TRBV7-2 and TRBJ2-7; D is unclear. CDR1 SGHTA and CDR2 FQGNSA come from the germline V gene. The CDR3 consists of 15 residues. The ends were cut back, 1 base at V and 2 bases at J, with 12 bases in the middle. The CDR3 loop reads CASSLEASSPYEQYF. CDR3 in DNA: TGTGCCAGCAGCTTAGAAGCCTCGAGCCCCTACGAGCAGTACTTC.

The chain couples TRBV19 to TRBJ1-2; the D gene is possibly TRBD1 (5 bases). Trimming removed 2 bases from V and 4 bases from J, with 11 bases in between. CDR1 and CDR2 from the germline V gene are LNHDA and SQIVND (reference sequence). The CDR3 is 14 amino acids. The CDR3 bases are TGTGCCAGTAGTATAAACCGGGGCAGCTATGGCTACACCTTC. Translated: CASSINRGSYGYTF.

V gene TRBV27 combines with J gene TRBJ2-3; 9 bases are a match to TRBD2. The CDR3 consists of 16 residues. V gave up 3 bases and J gave up 5 bases; unmatched junction bases: 9. In germline, CDR1 is MNHEY, CDR2 SMNVEV (reference sequence). The CDR3 DNA reads TGTGCCAGCAGTTTTACTCGCGGGGGGGCCGGAGATACGCAGTATTTT. This encodes CASSFTRGGAGDTQYF.

The V and J genes are TRBV20-1 and TRBJ1-4; 8 bases fit TRBD1. Germline V CDR1 and CDR2: DFQATT, SNEGSKA (reference sequence). V lost 0 bases to trimming and J lost 0 bases; unmatched junction nucleotides: 0. The CDR3 extends over 15 amino acids. CDR3 sequence reads: CSAREDRATNEKLFF. The CDR3, as DNA: TGCAGTGCTAGAGAGGACAGGGCAACTAATGAAAAACTGTTTTTT.

This clonotype occurred a few times. The chain joins TRBV7-9 to TRBJ2-7; D is tentatively TRBD1 or TRBD2 (5 bases each). V shed 5 bases and J shed 7 bases, with 24 bases lying between them. The germline CDR1 and CDR2 sequences are SEHNR and FQNEAQ (reference sequence). The CDR3 loop spans 16 amino acids. For the CDR3, the DNA is TGTGCCAGCAGCCCACCCTGGACAAAAGACTACAATGAGCAGTACTTC. Translating gives CASSPPWTKDYNEQYF.

With regard to this clonotype: A junction boundary mismatches the germline segment, possibly from a read error. The V gene is TRBV12-3 or TRBV12-4, the J gene TRBJ2-1, with D unclear. The end of the DNA is better explained by TRBJ2-7, so the J call may be wrong. This CDR3 is built from 14 residues. CDR3 in amino acids: CANSDKSGYNEQYF. Written as DNA, the CDR3 is TGTGCCAACAGTGACAAGTCCGGATACAATGAGCAGTACTTC.

This clonotype has at least ten counts. V and J are TRBV21-1 and TRBJ2-7. TRBV21-1 is a listed pseudogene. The CDR3 sequence is 17 residues long. Here the CDR3 reads CASSKGEDRKSSYEQYF. The CDR3 nucleotides are TGTGCCAGCAGCAAAGGGGAAGACCGTAAAAGCTCCTACGAGCAGTACTTC.

The J gene is TRBJ2-1, the V gene TRBV20-1; perhaps TRBD1 as D (5 bases). In germline, CDR1 is DFQATT, CDR2 SNEGSKA (reference sequence). The CDR3 length is 14 residues. The germline V and J ends were trimmed by 3 bases and 4 bases, with 13 bases remaining between them. CDR3 sequence reads: CSARISRQYNEQFF. The DNA for the CDR3 is TGCAGTGCTAGGATTAGTAGACAGTACAATGAGCAGTTCTTC.

This clonotype has just a few counts. The chain has TRBV12-3 or TRBV12-4 and TRBJ2-5; 7 bases map to TRBD2. The DNA matches TRBJ2-7 better at its end, which makes the J call doubtful. The CDR3 is made up of 14 amino acids. The CDR3 region has the DNA TGTGCCAGCAAACGGGCGGGGGTTGACTACGAGCAGTACTTC. Residues: CASKRAGVDYEQYF.

This clonotype was seen more than once but under ten times. CDR3 coding DNA: TGTGCCAGCAGCCGACTCGACGGAAAACAAGAGACCCAGTACTTC. It is translated as CASSRLDGKQETQYF. The chain is built from TRBV11-1 and TRBJ2-5; no definite D call. This CDR3 region has 15 residues. V was clipped by 5 bases and J by 2 bases, with 15 bases between them. Germline values: CDR1 SGHAT, CDR2 FQDESV (reference sequence).

This sequence joins TRBV27 and TRBJ1-2; D perhaps matches TRBD1 (5 bases). Germline V lookup: CDR1 MNHEY, CDR2 SMNVEV (reference sequence). CDR3 length: 14 residues. The germline V and J ends were trimmed by 5 bases and 8 bases, with 18 bases remaining between them. This CDR3 is CASSGQTEQAGYTF. The DNA of the CDR3 is TGTGCCAGCAGTGGCCAGACGGAACAGGCAGGCTACACCTTC.

This clonotype was detected ten times or more. The chain has TRBV28 and TRBJ1-2; D may be TRBD1 (5 bases). The V end lost 6 bases, the J end lost 0 bases, and 8 bases lay between the germline ends. Per the germline V gene, CDR1 is MDHEN and CDR2 is SYDVKM. The CDR3 extends over 13 amino acids. The CDR3 nucleotides are TGTGCCAGCAGGGACACCACTAACTATGGCTACACCTTC. Translating it yields CASRDTTNYGYTF.

This clonotype has more than one count but fewer than ten. The genes are TRBV7-2 and TRBJ2-5; 7 bases are a match to TRBD2. The DNA end is more similar to TRBJ2-7, so the J call may be wrong. The CDR3 spans 16 residues. Germline V gene data show CDR1 as SGHTA and CDR2 as FQGNSA. The DNA of the CDR3 is TGTGCCAGCAGCTTGGGACCCTCCGGGACTACGTACGAGCAGTACTTC. It is translated as CASSLGPSGTTYEQYF.

The chain recombines TRBV5-1 with TRBJ2-5; 10 nucleotides match TRBD1. The germline V gene encodes CDR1 SGHRS and CDR2 YFSETQ. The CDR3 is 15 residues long. The junction had 14 bases not matched to a gene; V was cut back by 4 bases and J by 11 bases. In nucleotides, the CDR3 is TGCGCCAGCAGCCCCGGACAGGGGGTCACAACAAAGCAGTACTTC. Its protein product is CASSPGQGVTTKQYF. The complete variable domain, with remaining parts taken from reference TRBV5-1 and TRBJ2-5, reads KAGVTQTPRYLIKTRGQQVTLSCSPISGHRSVSWYQQTPGQGLQFLFEYFSETQRNKGNFPGRFSGRQFSNSRSEMNVSTLELGDSALYLCASSPGQGVTTKQYFGPGTRLLVL.

The V gene is TRBV4-2, the J gene TRBJ2-1, with 9 nucleotides matching TRBD2. This CDR3 contains 18 residues. CDR1 and CDR2 (germline): LGHNA, YNFKEQ. V gave up 0 bases and J gave up 8 bases; unmatched junction bases: 14. In nucleotides, the CDR3 is TGTGCCAGCAGCCAAGATTTTCGCGGGGGGGCATTCAGCGATGAGCAGTTCTTC. Translation gives CASSQDFRGGAFSDEQFF.

The J gene is TRBJ2-1, the V gene TRBV11-2; 8 bases align to TRBD1. The J call may be mistaken, given a closer DNA end match to TRBJ2-7. Looked up from germline, CDR1 is SGHAT and CDR2 is FQNNGV. The CDR3 loop spans 17 amino acids. The CDR3 loop is CASSTGTGGSSYNEQYF. The CDR3 nucleotides are TGTGCCAGCAGCACCGGGACAGGTGGGAGCTCCTACAATGAGCAGTACTTC.

This clonotype appeared a single time. The chain joins TRBV4-3 to TRBJ2-5, with TRBD2 matching over 8 bases. The CDR3 spans 16 residues. V shed 3 bases, J shed 4 bases, and the junction held 10 bases outside the gene matches. Germline V gene sequence: CDR1 LGHNA, CDR2 YSLEER. The CDR3 sequence is CASSQTAAGAGETQYF. In DNA, the CDR3 is TGCGCCAGCAGCCAGACCGCAGCGGGAGCGGGAGAGACCCAGTACTTC.

This clonotype was observed a handful of times. Germline is not matched at one junction end, which may reflect a read error. This chain uses TRBV3-1 with TRBJ2-2; D may be TRBD1 or TRBD2 (5 bases each). The germline V gene has CDR1 LGHDT and CDR2 YNNKEL (reference sequence). The CDR3 runs to 15 residues. The CDR3 DNA reads as TGTGCCAGCAGCCAAGGGATTGAGGGGTCCGGTGAGCTGTTTTTT. As protein: CASSQGIEGSGELFF.

The chain joins TRBV25-1 to TRBJ2-1, with D hard to call. CDR1 and CDR2 from the germline V gene are MGHDK and SYGVNS. Trimming took 1 base from V and 10 from J, leaving 11 bases between them. The CDR3 covers 13 residues. The CDR3 nucleotides are TGTGCCAGCAGTGAATCGACTGTGAGAGAGCAGTTCTTC. As protein: CASSESTVREQFF.

Note on this clonotype: The junction and the germline gene differ at one end; a read error may be behind it. J is TRBJ1-4 and V is TRBV5-1; no firm D call. This CDR3 contains 16 residues. Germline V lookup: CDR1 SGHRS, CDR2 YFSETQ. CDR3 nucleotides: TGCGCCAGCACTACCACTTTCGGTGCAACTAATGAAAAACCGTTTTTT. This encodes CASTTTFGATNEKPFF.

This clonotype was observed once. The chain links TRBV7-3 to TRBJ2-5; 7 bases agree with TRBD2. Per germline, CDR1 SGHTA and CDR2 FQGTGA. The CDR3 consists of 15 residues. V dropped 5 bases and J dropped 5; count of bases not matched to a gene: 11. This chain's CDR3 is CASSPGTNPSETQYF. DNA for the CDR3: TGTGCCAGCAGCCCCGGGACTAACCCCTCGGAGACCCAGTACTTC.

With respect to this clonotype: A much larger clonotype is one base distant, so this may be a read error. This rearrangement joins TRBV10-3 to TRBJ2-7; D remains ambiguous. The CDR3 length is 12 residues. The V gene lost 0 bases and the J gene lost 3 bases, with 3 bases spanning the gap. Germline V lookup: CDR1 ENHRY, CDR2 SYGVKD. CDR3 DNA: TGTGCCATCAGTGAGTCGAACTACGAGCAGTACTTC. Protein: CAISESNYEQYF.

About this clonotype: A read error may be the cause here, since a much bigger clone is one base away. The rearrangement joins TRBV15 to TRBJ1-2, with D uncertain. The CDR3 sequence is 13 residues long. Germline CDR1 is LNHNV and CDR2 is YYDKDF (reference sequence). V lost 5 bases, J lost 2 bases, and 9 bases lay in between. CDR3 nucleotides: TGTGCCACCAGCGTGATAGGGAACTATGGCTACACCTTC. This gives the protein CATSVIGNYGYTF.

The chain carries TRBV24-1 and TRBJ2-2; a possible D gene is TRBD2 (5 bases). Germline CDR1 KGHDR, CDR2 SFDVKD. The V and J ends lost 7 bases and 3 bases respectively, with 5 bases between them. CDR3 length: 12 amino acids. The CDR3: CATRRDTGELFF. The DNA of the CDR3 is TGTGCCACCAGGAGGGACACCGGGGAGCTGTTTTTT.

In this sample, this clonotype turned up a few times. This chain uses TRBV28 with TRBJ2-7; D uncertain. Germline V gene sequence: CDR1 MDHEN, CDR2 SYDVKM. The CDR3 runs 11 residues. Trimming pared 6 bases from V and 6 bases from J, leaving 9 bases between. For the CDR3, the DNA is TGTGCCAGCAGGGCAGGACCCGAGCAGTACTTC. It yields the protein CASRAGPEQYF.